A single sample is the source of the 12 T cell receptor beta chains below, sequenced in a study of cytomegalovirus exposure and HLA in healthy donors listed by TCRdb under 2017. The library was made by the immunoSEQ multiplex PCR assay. For the multiplex PCR, a mixture combining 60 forward primers for TCR Vbeta segments and 13 reverse primers for TCR Jbeta segments was used. This immuneACCESS table, as held by TCRdb, lists in-frame sequences with V and J called but not all clones. Of the missing ones, under half trace to an unresolved V gene in checked studies; the others have no known cause. The data table for this sample lists tens of thousands of clones. Of the sample, 1.5% to 2% is held by the ten largest clones. The sequenced sample was PBMCs. These receptors were taken from a woman in her thirties or forties in good health and CMV-seropositive.

The chain has TRBV29-1 and TRBJ2-2; D unresolved. The CDR3 totals 12 residues. Looked up from germline, CDR1 is SQVTM and CDR2 is ANQGSEA. Trimming cost V 3 bases and J 5 bases, with 7 bases left between them. The CDR3 protein is CSVDILTGELFF. The CDR3 DNA is TGCAGCGTTGATATCCTGACCGGGGAGCTGTTTTTT.

The rearrangement links TRBV30 to TRBJ2-2; 10 nucleotides align to TRBD2. CDR1 and CDR2 (germline): GTSNPN, SVGIG (reference sequence). CDR3 length: 16 residues. With 2 bases clipped from V and 2 bases from J, the junction kept 5 bases outside the gene matches. The DNA for the CDR3 is TGTGCCTGGAGTCGCTTAGCGGGGGGTAACACCGGGGAGCTGTTTTTT. Translated, it gives CAWSRLAGGNTGELFF.

This rearrangement joins TRBV23-1 to TRBJ1-5, with a possible D match to TRBD1 (6 bases). Being an ORF, TRBV23-1 has a function that is uncertain. This CDR3 region has 14 residues. V dropped 4 bases and J dropped 6 bases, with 13 bases sitting between them. The CDR3 sequence is CASSPNFRGQPQHF. In DNA form, the CDR3 reads TGCGCCAGCAGTCCGAACTTCAGGGGTCAGCCCCAGCATTTT.

This chain uses TRBV15 with TRBJ1-3; no clear D gene. There are 15 residues in the CDR3. Looked up from germline, CDR1 is LNHNV and CDR2 is YYDKDF (reference sequence). V lost 0 bases, J lost 1 base, and 7 bases lay in between. The CDR3 DNA is TGTGCCACCAGCAGAGATGCGGGTTCTGGAAACACCATATATTTT. This sequence encodes CATSRDAGSGNTIYF.

The chain combines TRBV2 with TRBJ2-2; 13 bases fit TRBD2. The ends lost 4 bases at V and 6 bases at J; junction bases unmatched: 11. The CDR3 totals 18 residues. Per germline, CDR1 SNHLY and CDR2 FYNNEI. The CDR3 loop reads CASSAGTSGVRGAGELFF. CDR3 DNA: TGTGCCAGCAGTGCCGGGACTAGCGGGGTGAGGGGAGCCGGGGAGCTGTTTTTT.

CDR3: CSVEPRGTEAFF. CDR3 sequence (DNA): TGCAGCGTTGAACCCAGGGGGACTGAAGCTTTCTTT. This chain links TRBV29-1 with TRBJ1-1, with 7 nucleotides matching TRBD1. J gave up 5 bases and V 2 bases, and 2 bases lay outside the gene matches. Germline V gene data show CDR1 as SQVTM and CDR2 as ANQGSEA. The CDR3 length is 12 residues. Complete variable domain (other parts from reference TRBV29-1 and TRBJ1-1): SAVISQKPSRDICQRGTSLTIQCQVDSQVTMMFWYRQQPGQSLTLIATANQGSEATYESGFVIDKFPISRPNLTFSTLTVSNMSPEDSSIYLCSVEPRGTEAFFGQGTRLTVV.

On this clone itself: One junction end disagrees with the germline gene, perhaps due to a read error. The genes are TRBV7-3 and TRBJ2-5; TRBD2 matches 9 bases. The CDR3 consists of 15 residues. Germline-derived CDR1 and CDR2 are SGHTA and FQGTGA. CDR3 DNA: TGTGCCAGCAGCGTAACCGGGACTAGCAGCGAGACCCAGTACTTC. It is translated as CASSVTGTSSETQYF. Full variable domain (outside the CDR3, taken from reference TRBV7-3 and TRBJ2-5): GAGVSQTPSNKVTEKGKYVELRCDPISGHTALYWYRQSLGQGPEFLIYFQGTGAADDSGLPNDRFFAVRPEGSVSTLKIQRTERGDSAVYLCASSVTGTSSETQYFGPGTRLLVL.

This chain joins TRBV9 and TRBJ2-2, with 12 bases identical to TRBD2. The CDR3 sequence is 19 residues long. Trimming at V came to 0 bases and at J to 3 bases, leaving 9 bases not matched to a gene. The germline gives CDR1 SGDLS, CDR2 YYNGEE. DNA for the CDR3: TGTGCCAGCAGCGTAGGTTGGCTAGCGGGAGGGCGGGACACCGGGGAGCTGTTTTTT. It is translated as CASSVGWLAGGRDTGELFF.

This chain joins TRBV27 and TRBJ1-6; TRBD1 matches 7 bases. Per germline, CDR1 MNHEY and CDR2 SMNVEV (reference sequence). The junction had 6 bases not matched to a gene; V was cut back by 3 bases and J by 4 bases. The CDR3 covers 16 residues. In DNA form, the CDR3 reads TGTGCCAGCAGTTTTATACCGGGACAGTATAATTCACCCCTCCACTTT. This encodes CASSFIPGQYNSPLHF.

The CDR3 region has the DNA TGTGCCAGCAGCCAAGATACCGGGTTGAGAGGGGCCAACGTCCTGACTTTC. Protein: CASSQDTGLRGANVLTF. The chain recombines TRBV14 with TRBJ2-6; D not resolved. The CDR3 loop spans 17 amino acids. Trimming left V 0 bases short and J 4 bases short, with 13 bases between. Germline assignment: CDR1 SGHDN and CDR2 FVKESK. The whole variable domain, filled in from reference TRBV14 and TRBJ2-6, reads EAGVTQFPSHSVIEKGQTVTLRCDPISGHDNLYWYRRVMGKEIKFLLHFVKESKQDESGMPNNRFLAERTGGTYSTLKVQPAELEDSGVYFCASSQDTGLRGANVLTFGAGSRLTVL.

The J gene is TRBJ2-5, the V gene TRBV4-2, with 12 bases that match TRBD2. Germline lookup yields CDR1 LGHNA and CDR2 YNFKEQ. This CDR3 is 18 amino acids long. The V segment lost 0 bases and the J segment 0 bases; nucleotides outside the gene matches: 5. CDR3 DNA sequence: TGTGCCAGCAGCCAAGATCTAGCGGGGGGGCGGCACCAAGAGACCCAGTACTTC. It encodes CASSQDLAGGRHQETQYF.

The chain recombines TRBV6-6 with TRBJ2-1, with a possible D match to TRBD2 (5 bases). CDR1 is MNHNY, CDR2 SVGAGI, per germline (reference sequence). V dropped 2 bases and J dropped 9 bases, with 11 bases sitting between them. The CDR3 is 13 amino acids. CDR3 DNA: TGTGCCAGCAGTTACCCGAGGGAACTTGAGCAGTTCTTC. Protein: CASSYPRELEQFF.